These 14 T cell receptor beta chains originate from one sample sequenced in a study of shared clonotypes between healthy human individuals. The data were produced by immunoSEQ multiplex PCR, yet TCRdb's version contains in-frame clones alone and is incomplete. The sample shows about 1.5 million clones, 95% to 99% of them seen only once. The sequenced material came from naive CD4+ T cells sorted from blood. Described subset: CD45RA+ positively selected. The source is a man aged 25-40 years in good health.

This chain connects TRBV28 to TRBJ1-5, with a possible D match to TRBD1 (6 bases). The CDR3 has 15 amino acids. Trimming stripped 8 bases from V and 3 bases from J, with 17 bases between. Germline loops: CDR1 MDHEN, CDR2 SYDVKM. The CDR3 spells CASVSTGRTNQPQHF. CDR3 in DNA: TGTGCCAGCGTATCAACAGGGCGTACCAATCAGCCCCAGCATTTT.

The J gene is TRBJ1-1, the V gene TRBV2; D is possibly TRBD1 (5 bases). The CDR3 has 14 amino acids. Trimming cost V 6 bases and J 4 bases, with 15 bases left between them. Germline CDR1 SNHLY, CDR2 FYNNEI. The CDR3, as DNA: TGTGCCAGCAGGGGACGGGATTTAGGCACTGAAGCTTTCTTT. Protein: CASRGRDLGTEAFF. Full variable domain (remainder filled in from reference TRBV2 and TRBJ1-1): EPEVTQTPSHQVTQMGQEVILRCVPISNHLYFYWYRQILGQKVEFLVSFYNNEISEKSEIFDDQFSVERPDGSNFTLKIRSTKLEDSAMYFCASRGRDLGTEAFFGQGTRLTVV.

The CDR3 region has the DNA TGTGCCAGCTCACCACCAAGCAGCGGGAGAAGCTCCTACAATGAGCAGTTCTTC. This gives the protein CASSPPSSGRSSYNEQFF. The chain couples TRBV18 to TRBJ2-1; 8 positions match TRBD2. The ends lost 0 bases at V and 0 bases at J; junction bases unmatched: 7. Germline CDR1 KGHSH, CDR2 LQKENI. CDR3 length: 18 amino acids.

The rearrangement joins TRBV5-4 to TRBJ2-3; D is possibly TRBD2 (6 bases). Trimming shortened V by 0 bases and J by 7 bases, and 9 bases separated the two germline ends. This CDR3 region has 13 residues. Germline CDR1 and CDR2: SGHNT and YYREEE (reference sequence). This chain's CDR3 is CASSLGDSYTQYF. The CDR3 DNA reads TGTGCCAGCAGCTTGGGGGACTCTTATACGCAGTATTTT.

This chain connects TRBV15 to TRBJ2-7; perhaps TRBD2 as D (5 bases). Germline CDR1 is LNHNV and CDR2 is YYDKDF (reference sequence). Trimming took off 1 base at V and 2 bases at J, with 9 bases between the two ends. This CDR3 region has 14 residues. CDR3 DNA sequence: TGTGCCACCAGCAGAGGCCGGGAAACCTACGAGCAGTACTTC. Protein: CATSRGRETYEQYF.

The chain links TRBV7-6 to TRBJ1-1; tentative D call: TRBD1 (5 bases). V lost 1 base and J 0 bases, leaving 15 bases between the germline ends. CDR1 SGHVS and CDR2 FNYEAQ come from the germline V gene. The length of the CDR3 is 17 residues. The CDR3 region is CASSLVGQRYMNTEAFF. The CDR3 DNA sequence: TGTGCCAGCAGCTTAGTGGGGCAGAGATACATGAACACTGAAGCTTTCTTT.

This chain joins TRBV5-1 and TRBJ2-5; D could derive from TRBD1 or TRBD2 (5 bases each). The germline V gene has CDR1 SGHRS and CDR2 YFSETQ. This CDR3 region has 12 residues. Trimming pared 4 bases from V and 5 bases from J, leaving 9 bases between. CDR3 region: CASSRDAETQYF. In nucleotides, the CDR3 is TGCGCCAGCAGCCGGGACGCTGAGACCCAGTACTTC.

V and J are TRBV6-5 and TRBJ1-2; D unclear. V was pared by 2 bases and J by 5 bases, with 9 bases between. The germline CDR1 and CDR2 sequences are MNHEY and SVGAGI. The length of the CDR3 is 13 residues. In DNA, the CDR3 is TGTGCCAGCAGTTACGGGCCTCGGTATGGCTACACCTTC. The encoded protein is CASSYGPRYGYTF.

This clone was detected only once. The CDR3 protein is CASSEGLAGGVTDTQYF. DNA of the CDR3: TGTGCCAGCAGTGAGGGACTAGCGGGAGGCGTCACAGATACGCAGTATTTT. The chain links TRBV2 to TRBJ2-3; 15 bases map to TRBD2. This CDR3 spans 17 amino acids. V dropped 3 bases and J dropped 2; count of bases not matched to a gene: 3. The germline CDR1 and CDR2 sequences are SNHLY and FYNNEI.

CDR3 nucleotides: TGTGCCAGCAGCCCTAAGGTTCGGGATGAGCAGTTCTTC. Protein sequence: CASSPKVRDEQFF. The chain has TRBV7-2 and TRBJ2-1; D gene ambiguous. Deletions cut 5 bases from V and 8 bases from J, with 13 bases between. The CDR3 covers 13 residues. Germline loops: CDR1 SGHTA, CDR2 FQGNSA.

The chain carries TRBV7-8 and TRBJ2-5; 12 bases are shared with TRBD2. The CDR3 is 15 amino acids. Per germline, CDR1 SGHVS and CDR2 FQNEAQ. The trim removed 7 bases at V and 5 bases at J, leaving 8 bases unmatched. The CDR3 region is CASTASGRALETQYF. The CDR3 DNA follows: TGTGCCAGCACAGCTAGCGGGAGGGCCCTTGAGACCCAGTACTTC.

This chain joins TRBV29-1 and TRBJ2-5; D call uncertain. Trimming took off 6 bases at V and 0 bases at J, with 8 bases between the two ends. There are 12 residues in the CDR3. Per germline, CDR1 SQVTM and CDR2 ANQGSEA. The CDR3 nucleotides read TGCAGCGTGTTTAACTACCAAGAGACCCAGTACTTC. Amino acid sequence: CSVFNYQETQYF.

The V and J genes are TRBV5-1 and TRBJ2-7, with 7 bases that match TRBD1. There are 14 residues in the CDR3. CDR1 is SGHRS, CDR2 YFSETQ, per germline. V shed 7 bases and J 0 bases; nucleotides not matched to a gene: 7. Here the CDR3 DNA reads TGCGCCAGCTTCCGGGACAGCAGCTCCTACGAGCAGTACTTC. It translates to CASFRDSSSYEQYF.

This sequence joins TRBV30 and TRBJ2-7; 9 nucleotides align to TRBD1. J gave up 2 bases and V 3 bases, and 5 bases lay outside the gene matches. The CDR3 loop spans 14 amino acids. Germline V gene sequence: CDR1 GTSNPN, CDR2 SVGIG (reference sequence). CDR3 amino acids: CAWSARDRAYEQYF. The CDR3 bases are TGTGCCTGGAGCGCCAGGGACAGGGCCTACGAGCAGTACTTC.